The 26 T cell receptor beta chains presented below share a single source sample, sequenced in a study of blood T cell repertoires in COVID-19. TCRdb's table, derived via immunoSEQ multiplex PCR, lists solely in-frame clones and lacks some. The sample yields 90,000 to 120,000 clones, more than 70% seen once. Sequencing was performed on peripheral blood. The source is a man in his forties with active or convalescent COVID-19.

The rearrangement links TRBV14 to TRBJ2-6, with no clear D. CDR3 length: 14 amino acids. The germline V gene encodes CDR1 SGHDN and CDR2 FVKESK. Trimming took off 0 bases at V and 4 bases at J, with 4 bases between the two ends. CDR3 sequence (DNA): TGTGCCAGCAGCCAAGAGGAGGGGGCCAACGTCCTGACTTTC. As protein: CASSQEEGANVLTF.

This clone was counted once. This chain connects TRBV18 to TRBJ1-1, with D hard to call. Germline CDR1 reads KGHSH; CDR2 reads LQKENI. This CDR3 contains 13 residues. V was clipped by 4 bases and J by 11 bases, with 17 bases between them. The CDR3 region is CASSRSPFGEAFF. The CDR3, as DNA: TGTGCCAGCTCACGGTCTCCGTTCGGGGAGGCTTTCTTT.

As concerns this clone: The junction differs from germline at one of its ends, possibly a read error. This sequence joins TRBV6-5 and TRBJ2-1, with 15 positions matching TRBD2. This CDR3 has 15 residues. CDR1 and CDR2 from the germline V gene are MNHEY and SVGAGI. The CDR3 DNA is TGTGCCAGCAGGGGGGGGACTAGCGGGAGGAATGGGCAGTTCTTC. Translating gives CASRGGTSGRNGQFF.

Only one count was recorded for this clone. This chain links TRBV2 with TRBJ2-2; 8 bases fit TRBD2. The CDR3 spans 15 residues. In germline, CDR1 is SNHLY, CDR2 FYNNEI. The J segment lost 5 bases and the V segment lost 5 bases, leaving 7 bases of the junction unmatched. The chain's CDR3 is CASSPTSGPTGELFF. The CDR3 bases are TGTGCCAGCAGTCCCACTAGCGGCCCGACCGGGGAGCTGTTTTTT.

The rearrangement joins TRBV19 to TRBJ2-2, with D possibly being TRBD1 (6 bases). Germline-derived CDR1 and CDR2 are LNHDA and SQIVND (reference sequence). CDR3 length: 14 residues. Between the trimmed V and J ends, which lost 6 bases and 5 bases, there was a span of 13 bases. The CDR3 is CASSQGIGTGELFF. The CDR3 DNA sequence: TGTGCCAGTAGCCAGGGGATAGGTACCGGGGAGCTGTTTTTT.

The chain joins TRBV2 to TRBJ2-1; D is unresolved. This CDR3 has 11 residues. V was shortened by 4 bases and J by 7 bases, with 5 bases between the two germline ends. The V gene's germline CDR1 is SNHLY and CDR2 FYNNEI. CDR3 sequence (DNA): TGTGCCAGCAGTGCCCGGAATGAGCAGTTCTTC. Its protein is CASSARNEQFF.

The chain recombines TRBV2 with TRBJ2-1; maybe TRBD1 (6 bases). Trimming removed 4 bases at V and 5 bases at J, with 15 bases between. CDR3 size: 15 residues. Germline lookup yields CDR1 SNHLY and CDR2 FYNNEI. CDR3 region: CASSVNREFDNEQFF. As DNA, the CDR3 is TGTGCCAGCAGTGTCAACAGGGAATTTGACAATGAGCAGTTCTTC.

The chain recombines TRBV9 with TRBJ2-1, with unresolved D. From germline, CDR1 is SGDLS and CDR2 YYNGEE. Deletions cut 3 bases from V and 3 bases from J, with 4 bases between. This CDR3 region has 12 residues. The CDR3 loop is CASSDIYNEQFF. In DNA form, the CDR3 reads TGTGCCAGCAGCGACATCTACAATGAGCAGTTCTTC.

The V gene is TRBV25-1, the J gene TRBJ2-7; 9 bases are shared with TRBD2. Trimming cost V 6 bases and J 2 bases; bases outside gene matches: 11. This CDR3 region has 16 residues. The germline gives CDR1 MGHDK, CDR2 SYGVNS. The chain's CDR3 is CASSLGTSRMTYEQYF. In DNA form, the CDR3 reads TGTGCCAGCAGCCTAGGGACTAGCAGGATGACCTACGAGCAGTACTTC.

This clone was counted only a few times. The chain recombines TRBV30 with TRBJ1-5; tentative D call: TRBD1 (6 bases). Trimming cost V 2 bases and J 6 bases, with 14 bases left between them. Germline CDR1 is GTSNPN and CDR2 is SVGIG (reference sequence). CDR3 length: 14 residues. The CDR3 DNA follows: TGTGCCTGGAGTAGGGGGGGAGGCGGTCAGCCCCAGCATTTT. Translated, it gives CAWSRGGGGQPQHF. The full variable domain, rest sourced from reference TRBV30 and TRBJ1-5, is SQTIHQWPATLVQPVGSPLSLECTVEGTSNPNLYWYRQAAGRGLQLLFYSVGIGQISSEVPQNLSASRPQDRQFILSSKKLLLSDSGFYLCAWSRGGGGQPQHFGDGTRLSIL.

The V call is TRBV4-3, the J call TRBJ2-1; 8 bases match TRBD1. The CDR3 totals 15 residues. V was pared by 1 base and J by 7 bases, with 6 bases of the junction left unmatched. The V gene's germline CDR1 is LGHNA and CDR2 YSLEER. This CDR3 is CASSQGTGLRNEQFF. The CDR3 DNA follows: TGCGCCAGCAGCCAAGGGACAGGGCTTAGGAATGAGCAGTTCTTC.

V and J are TRBV7-8 and TRBJ2-7, with TRBD2 identical over 7 bases. The CDR3 totals 16 residues. The germline gives CDR1 SGHVS, CDR2 FQNEAQ. V lost 5 bases to trimming and J lost 5 bases; unmatched junction nucleotides: 15. The CDR3 reads CASSRGGGVRGDEQYF. The CDR3 nucleotides read TGTGCCAGCAGCCGGGGAGGTGGGGTCCGGGGGGACGAGCAGTACTTC.

The sample holds one count of this clone. The gene calls are TRBV27 and TRBJ2-7, with a tentative D call TRBD2 (6 bases). V was trimmed by 5 bases and J by 5 bases, leaving 19 bases between them. This CDR3 is built from 15 residues. CDR1 MNHEY and CDR2 SMNVEV come from the germline V gene (reference sequence). CDR3 sequence (DNA): TGTGCCAGCAGTCCTTTAGGAGGGAAAGGCGACGAGCAGTACTTC. It translates to CASSPLGGKGDEQYF.

This rearrangement joins TRBV6-6 to TRBJ1-1; D is perhaps TRBD1 (5 bases). The CDR3 is 12 amino acids. The ends were cut back, 7 bases at V and 1 base at J, with 7 bases in the middle. Germline values: CDR1 MNHNY, CDR2 SVGAGI (reference sequence). Here the CDR3 reads CASTTGNTEAFF. CDR3 in DNA: TGTGCCAGCACCACAGGGAACACTGAAGCTTTCTTT.

The chain recombines TRBV11-3 with TRBJ2-2; TRBD1 is a possible D gene (5 bases). V shed 1 base and J shed 0 bases, with 6 bases lying between them. The germline gives CDR1 SGHNT, CDR2 YENEEA. The CDR3 is 15 amino acids. CDR3 protein: CASSLGGSNTGELFF. The CDR3 DNA follows: TGTGCCAGCAGCTTAGGGGGCTCGAACACCGGGGAGCTGTTTTTT.

V is TRBV15 and J is TRBJ2-7, with 8 bases that match TRBD2. This CDR3 has 18 residues. J gave up 5 bases and V 5 bases, and 20 bases lay outside the gene matches. The germline V gene has CDR1 LNHNV and CDR2 YYDKDF (reference sequence). Here the CDR3 DNA reads TGTGCCACCAGCCCCGGGCGGCTAGCGGGCCGTCTACCCAACGAGCAGTACTTC. Translated, it gives CATSPGRLAGRLPNEQYF. Variable domain in full (rest from reference TRBV15 and TRBJ2-7): DAMVIQNPRYQVTQFGKPVTLSCSQTLNHNVMYWYQQKSSQAPKLLFHYYDKDFNNEADTPDNFQSRRPNTSFCFLDIRSPGLGDTAMYLCATSPGRLAGRLPNEQYFGPGTRLTVT.

The V gene is TRBV11-2, the J gene TRBJ2-1, with TRBD2 identical over 11 bases. The CDR3 is 15 amino acids. The V and J ends lost 3 bases and 7 bases, in that order; junction bases with no gene match: 5. Germline V gene lookup returns CDR1 SGHAT and CDR2 FQNNGV. The CDR3 DNA follows: TGTGCCAGCAGCTTTGGGACTAGCGGTATAAATGAGCAGTTCTTC. Translated, it gives CASSFGTSGINEQFF.

This sequence joins TRBV27 and TRBJ1-2; 9 bases match TRBD1. This CDR3 spans 14 amino acids. The germline CDR1 and CDR2 sequences are MNHEY and SMNVEV (reference sequence). V trimming: 6 bases; J trimming: 1 base; junction bases outside the gene matches: 3. In DNA form, the CDR3 reads TGTGCCAGCAGAGACAGGGGGGGTAACTATGGCTACACCTTC. Translated, it gives CASRDRGGNYGYTF.

This chain links TRBV4-1 with TRBJ2-7; TRBD1 might be the D (6 bases). Looked up from germline, CDR1 is MGHRA and CDR2 is YSYEKL. This CDR3 is 16 amino acids long. V lost 1 base, J lost 2 bases, and 15 bases lay in between. CDR3 sequence reads: CASSQGHGTPPYEQYF. CDR3 DNA: TGCGCCAGCAGCCAAGGCCACGGGACACCCCCCTACGAGCAGTACTTC.

J is TRBJ2-3 and V is TRBV5-1; 8 bases agree with TRBD1. The CDR3 sequence is 14 residues long. Trimming cost V 5 bases and J 3 bases; bases outside gene matches: 5. CDR1 and CDR2 (germline): SGHRS, YFSETQ. CDR3 sequence: CASRDRGWTDTQYF. The DNA of the CDR3 is TGCGCCAGCAGAGACAGGGGCTGGACAGATACGCAGTATTTT.

The chain has TRBV5-1 and TRBJ2-3, with TRBD1 identical over 9 bases. The CDR3 spans 15 residues. Trimming took 4 bases from V and 4 from J; bases not matched to a gene: 7. Germline V CDR1 and CDR2: SGHRS, YFSETQ. The CDR3 sequence: CASSARTGGADTQYF. In DNA, the CDR3 is TGCGCCAGCAGCGCCAGAACAGGGGGCGCAGATACGCAGTATTTT. The full variable domain, its missing parts supplied by reference TRBV5-1 and TRBJ2-3, is KAGVTQTPRYLIKTRGQQVTLSCSPISGHRSVSWYQQTPGQGLQFLFEYFSETQRNKGNFPGRFSGRQFSNSRSEMNVSTLELGDSALYLCASSARTGGADTQYFGPGTRLTVL.

The chain carries TRBV5-6 and TRBJ2-3, with 8 nucleotides matching TRBD1. Per germline, CDR1 SGHDT and CDR2 YYEEEE. The CDR3 totals 14 residues. V gave up 4 bases and J gave up 4 bases; unmatched junction bases: 5. This CDR3 is CASSQGQGADTQYF. The CDR3 region has the DNA TGTGCCAGCAGCCAAGGACAGGGTGCAGATACGCAGTATTTT.

V usage is TRBV7-2 and J usage is TRBJ2-3, with 13 positions matching TRBD2. V lost 5 bases to trimming and J lost 2 bases; unmatched junction nucleotides: 4. This CDR3 spans 16 amino acids. Germline CDR1 is SGHTA and CDR2 is FQGNSA. The DNA for the CDR3 is TGTGCCAGCAGCATTGGGACTAGCGGGAACACAGATACGCAGTATTTT. It codes for CASSIGTSGNTDTQYF.

This chain links TRBV19 with TRBJ2-5, with D possibly being TRBD1 (6 bases). Germline V lookup: CDR1 LNHDA, CDR2 SQIVND (reference sequence). The CDR3 covers 13 residues. With 3 bases removed from V and 5 bases from J, the gap between germline ends came to 10 bases. CDR3 amino acids: CASSMWGRETQYF. The DNA for the CDR3 is TGTGCCAGTAGTATGTGGGGGCGGGAGACCCAGTACTTC. Full variable domain (rest looked up from reference TRBV19 and TRBJ2-5): DGGITQSPKYLFRKEGQNVTLSCEQNLNHDAMYWYRQDPGQGLRLIYYSQIVNDFQKGDIAEGYSVSREKKESFPLTVTSAQKNPTAFYLCASSMWGRETQYFGPGTRLLVL.

This chain connects TRBV19 to TRBJ2-2; 11 bases fit TRBD2. This CDR3 has 18 residues. Germline-derived CDR1 and CDR2 are LNHDA and SQIVND (reference sequence). V lost 1 base and J lost 6; bases outside the gene matches: 10. Written as DNA, the CDR3 is TGTGCCAGTAGTATAGTTAGCGGGAGGGCCCTCGGTGCCGGGGAGCTGTTTTTT. This encodes CASSIVSGRALGAGELFF.

The V and J genes are TRBV21-1 and TRBJ1-3. TRBV21-1 is described as a pseudogene. The CDR3 is 15 residues long. The CDR3 here is CASIRKIANGNTIYF. The DNA for the CDR3 is TGTGCCAGCATCCGTAAGATTGCGAATGGAAACACCATATATTTT.